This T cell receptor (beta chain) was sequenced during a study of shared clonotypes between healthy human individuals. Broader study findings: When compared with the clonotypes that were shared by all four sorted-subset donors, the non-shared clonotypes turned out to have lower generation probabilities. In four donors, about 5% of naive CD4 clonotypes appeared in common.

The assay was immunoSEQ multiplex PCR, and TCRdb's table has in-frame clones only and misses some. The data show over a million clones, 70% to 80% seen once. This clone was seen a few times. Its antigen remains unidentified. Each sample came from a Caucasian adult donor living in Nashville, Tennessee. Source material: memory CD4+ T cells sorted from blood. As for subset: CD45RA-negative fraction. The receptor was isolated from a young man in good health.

CDR3 protein: CASSLTKDTEAFF. Here the CDR3 DNA reads TGCGCCAGCAGCTTAACTAAGGACACTGAAGCTTTCTTT. The chain joins TRBV5-1 to TRBJ1-1; unclear D gene. The CDR3 contains 13 residues. CDR1 and CDR2 from the germline V gene are SGHRS and YFSETQ. Trimming removed 2 bases at V and 3 bases at J, with 8 bases between.